A single sample is the source of the 20 T cell receptor beta chains below, sequenced in a study of T-cell reconstitution after alpha-beta-depleted transplantation in children. The authors prepared the TCRbeta library with unique molecular identifiers. One entry per CDR3 protein results from TCRdb running MiXCR on the PCR reads. The table includes 700,000 to 950,000 distinct CDR3 sequences, roughly 15% detected once. Specimen: PBMCs, mostly from graft donor cells, collected 360 days after TCRalphabeta/CD19-depleted stem cell transplant. These receptors all stem from a male patient aged 5 to 17 who had a stem cell transplant for acute lymphoblastic leukemia, so the T cells may come from the graft donor.

The chain employs TRBV5-1 and TRBJ2-5, with D perhaps being TRBD1 or TRBD2 (7 bases each). This CDR3 is built from 16 residues. V lost 1 base to trimming and J lost 1 base, with 14 bases between them. The germline gives CDR1 SGHRS, CDR2 YFSETQ. The CDR3 loop is CASSLPGGGTQETQYF. The CDR3 nucleotides read TGCGCCAGCAGCTTGCCAGGGGGGGGGACCCAAGAGACCCAGTACTTC.

The chain combines TRBV11-2 with TRBJ2-1; 11 bases map to TRBD2. This CDR3 has 15 residues. In germline, CDR1 is SGHAT, CDR2 FQNNGV. The ends lost 6 bases at V and 6 bases at J; junction bases unmatched: 7. CDR3 region: CASSPPGLAANEQFF. In nucleotides, the CDR3 is TGTGCCAGCAGTCCCCCGGGACTAGCGGCCAATGAGCAGTTCTTC.

This clonotype was observed at least ten times. CDR3: CSAISGTQETQYF. CDR3 bases: TGCAGTGCTATTAGCGGGACCCAAGAGACCCAGTACTTC. V and J are TRBV20-1 and TRBJ2-5, with TRBD2 matching over 8 bases. Germline assignment: CDR1 DFQATT and CDR2 SNEGSKA (reference sequence). Losses at the gene ends were 4 bases for V and 1 base for J; bases not matched to a gene: 2. The length of the CDR3 is 13 residues.

This sequence joins TRBV12-3 or TRBV12-4 and TRBJ1-2, with D possibly being TRBD1 (6 bases). Trimming left V 2 bases short and J 4 bases short, with 14 bases between. This CDR3 spans 15 amino acids. CDR3 DNA: TGTGCCAGCAGTTTAAGGGACATGGATTTCTATGGCTACACCTTC. The encoded protein is CASSLRDMDFYGYTF.

This clonotype occurred a few times. V and J are TRBV2 and TRBJ2-7; D may be TRBD2 (6 bases). Germline assignment: CDR1 SNHLY and CDR2 FYNNEI. Trimming cost V 6 bases and J 6 bases, with 18 bases left between them. CDR3 length: 14 amino acids. The CDR3 reads CASSPTRFVLEQYF. The CDR3, as DNA: TGTGCCAGCAGCCCGACTAGGTTCGTCCTCGAGCAGTACTTC.

The rearrangement links TRBV29-1 to TRBJ2-5; 13 bases line up with TRBD2. The CDR3 consists of 16 residues. V shed 6 bases and J 2 bases; nucleotides not matched to a gene: 9. The V gene's germline CDR1 is SQVTM and CDR2 ANQGSEA. Here the CDR3 DNA reads TGCAGCGTCCACGGACTAGCGGGAGTCTGGCAAGAGACCCAGTACTTC. Translating it yields CSVHGLAGVWQETQYF.

A few counts support this clonotype. The chain uses TRBV20-1 and TRBJ2-1, with TRBD2 identical over 12 bases. Trimming removed 0 bases from V and 5 bases from J; junction bases left unmatched: 8. CDR1 DFQATT and CDR2 SNEGSKA come from the germline V gene (reference sequence). This CDR3 contains 17 residues. The CDR3 DNA is TGCAGTGCTAGAGAGACCGGACTAGCGGGATCCAACAATGAGCAGTTCTTC. It specifies CSARETGLAGSNNEQFF.

This clonotype has at least ten counts. This chain joins TRBV10-3 and TRBJ1-5; tentatively, D is TRBD1 (5 bases). Trimming cost V 10 bases and J 0 bases, with 19 bases left between them. The germline V gene encodes CDR1 ENHRY and CDR2 SYGVKD. The CDR3 is 16 amino acids. The CDR3 sequence: CASNDGTVNSNQPQHF. The DNA of the CDR3 is TGTGCCAGCAATGATGGGACGGTGAATAGCAATCAGCCCCAGCATTTT.

The chain joins TRBV7-2 to TRBJ2-5; 7 nucleotides agree with TRBD2. This CDR3 is built from 15 residues. CDR1 is SGHTA, CDR2 FQGNSA, per germline. V shed 3 bases and J 3 bases; nucleotides not matched to a gene: 7. The CDR3 nucleotides read TGTGCCAGCAGCTTTGGGACTATCAATAAAGAGACCCAGTACTTC. Translation: CASSFGTINKETQYF.

J is TRBJ1-2 and V is TRBV29-1, with D possibly being TRBD1 (5 bases). V was shortened by 3 bases and J by 6 bases, with 14 bases between the two germline ends. This CDR3 spans 13 amino acids. Germline assignment: CDR1 SQVTM and CDR2 ANQGSEA. The CDR3 region is CSVDVGRVNGYTF. The CDR3, as DNA: TGCAGCGTTGATGTTGGCAGGGTTAATGGCTACACCTTC.

The rearrangement joins TRBV4-1 to TRBJ2-7, with D unresolved. V lost 4 bases to trimming and J lost 0 bases, with 10 bases between them. Germline V gives CDR1 MGHRA, CDR2 YSYEKL. The CDR3 sequence is 14 residues long. In DNA, the CDR3 is TGCGCCAGCAGCCTACAACTGGACTCCTACGAGCAGTACTTC. Translated, it gives CASSLQLDSYEQYF.

The chain recombines TRBV2 with TRBJ1-2; D is ambiguous. The CDR3 consists of 11 residues. Germline values: CDR1 SNHLY, CDR2 FYNNEI. Trimming pared 11 bases from V and 5 bases from J, leaving 12 bases between. In nucleotides, the CDR3 is TGTGCCGGTGCGACTGGTTATGGCTACACCTTC. Translation: CAGATGYGYTF.

This clonotype was observed a handful of times. The V gene is TRBV18, the J gene TRBJ2-7; D remains ambiguous. CDR3 length equals 15 residues. Germline CDR1 is KGHSH and CDR2 is LQKENI. V lost 3 bases, J lost 2 bases, and 14 bases lay in between. Here the CDR3 DNA reads TGTGCCAGCTCACCCTTAACGTCTTCGGCCTACGAGCAGTACTTC. The encoded protein is CASSPLTSSAYEQYF.

The chain carries TRBV25-1 and TRBJ2-4, with a weak D call TRBD2 (6 bases). The germline CDR1 and CDR2 sequences are MGHDK and SYGVNS. Trimming pared 5 bases from V and 5 bases from J, leaving 16 bases between. There are 15 residues in the CDR3. CDR3 protein: CASSSPGVRENIQYF. The CDR3 region has the DNA TGTGCCAGCAGTTCACCGGGGGTTAGGGAAAACATTCAGTACTTC.

This clonotype was found once. This chain joins TRBV6-4 and TRBJ2-7; D not resolved. V lost 4 bases to trimming and J lost 0 bases, with 10 bases between them. The CDR3 spans 14 residues. Germline V gene sequence: CDR1 MRHNA, CDR2 SNTAGT. CDR3 sequence: CASSVQSGSYEQYF. CDR3 in DNA: TGTGCCAGCAGTGTCCAGTCTGGCTCCTACGAGCAGTACTTC.

This clonotype was seen only a few times. The chain links TRBV7-2 to TRBJ1-2; 8 nucleotides match TRBD1. Trimming at V came to 5 bases and at J to 4 bases, leaving 6 bases not matched to a gene. Germline values: CDR1 SGHTA, CDR2 FQGNSA. CDR3 length equals 14 residues. CDR3 bases: TGTGCCAGCAGCCCCCAAGGACAGGGCTATGGCTACACCTTC. It yields the protein CASSPQGQGYGYTF.

In DNA form, the CDR3 reads TGCGCCAGCAGCTTGGGGGTAGAGAGTGAGCAGTACTTC. Its translation: CASSLGVESEQYF. This sequence joins TRBV5-1 and TRBJ2-7, with unresolved D. Germline V lookup: CDR1 SGHRS, CDR2 YFSETQ. Trimming stripped 0 bases from V and 7 bases from J, with 11 bases between. The CDR3 is made up of 13 amino acids.

This clonotype has a handful of counts. The rearrangement uses TRBV15 and TRBJ2-1; no firm D call. Trimming stripped 0 bases from V and 6 bases from J, with 9 bases between. The V gene's germline CDR1 is LNHNV and CDR2 YYDKDF (reference sequence). This CDR3 spans 14 amino acids. This chain's CDR3 is CATSRDHSLNEQFF. CDR3 DNA: TGTGCCACCAGCAGAGATCACAGCCTCAATGAGCAGTTCTTC.

At least ten counts were recorded for this clonotype. The chain carries TRBV5-1 and TRBJ2-7, with D uncertain. The CDR3 runs to 14 residues. Between the trimmed V and J ends, which lost 0 bases and 5 bases, there was a span of 12 bases. Germline values: CDR1 SGHRS, CDR2 YFSETQ. The DNA of the CDR3 is TGCGCCAGCAGCTTGGTTATGGTTAACAACGAGCAGTACTTC. It is translated as CASSLVMVNNEQYF.

This clonotype was counted at least ten times. The V call is TRBV6-2 or TRBV6-3, the J call TRBJ2-5; no clear D gene. The CDR3 contains 13 residues. Trimming removed 0 bases at V and 5 bases at J, with 7 bases between. Germline V gene lookup returns CDR1 MNHEY and CDR2 SVGEGT. The CDR3 here is CASSYSRTETQYF. In nucleotides, the CDR3 is TGTGCCAGCAGTTACTCGAGAACGGAGACCCAGTACTTC.